The 18 T cell receptor beta chains below all came from one sample that was sequenced in a study of shared clonotypes between healthy human individuals. The assay was immunoSEQ multiplex PCR, and TCRdb's table has in-frame clones only and misses some. The data show about 2.3 million clones, just under 95% seen once. The source material was naive CD4+ T cells from PBMCs. Subset given: CD45RA+ positively selected. These receptors were collected from a man aged 18 to 29 in good health. Some clones in this sample may be carry-over from other donors' samples.

The chain joins TRBV30 to TRBJ2-1; 7 nucleotides match TRBD1. Trimming removed 3 bases from V and 4 bases from J; junction bases left unmatched: 15. The V gene's germline CDR1 is GTSNPN and CDR2 SVGIG (reference sequence). The CDR3 runs to 17 residues. The CDR3 region has the DNA TGTGCCTGGAGCCGGGACCGGACAGGACAGCCGTACAATGAGCAGTTCTTC. As protein: CAWSRDRTGQPYNEQFF. The complete variable domain, with remaining parts taken from reference TRBV30 and TRBJ2-1, reads SQTIHQWPATLVQPVGSPLSLECTVEGTSNPNLYWYRQAAGRGLQLLFYSVGIGQISSEVPQNLSASRPQDRQFILSSKKLLLSDSGFYLCAWSRDRTGQPYNEQFFGPGTRLTVL.

The V call is TRBV5-1, the J call TRBJ1-5, with D unclear. The germline V and J ends were trimmed by 0 bases and 4 bases, with 11 bases remaining between them. In germline, CDR1 is SGHRS, CDR2 YFSETQ. The CDR3 is 15 amino acids. The CDR3 sequence is CASSLGVGTNQPQHF. CDR3 sequence (DNA): TGCGCCAGCAGCTTGGGCGTCGGAACTAATCAGCCCCAGCATTTT.

Only one count was recorded for this clone. Other DNA sequences of this sample code for an identical CDR3. The chain links TRBV6-6 to TRBJ1-4; D gene uncertain. The CDR3 totals 13 residues. V dropped 2 bases and J dropped 3 bases, with 4 bases sitting between them. CDR1 and CDR2 from the germline V gene are MNHNY and SVGAGI (reference sequence). CDR3 in amino acids: CASSYGPNEKLFF. In DNA form, the CDR3 reads TGTGCCAGCAGTTACGGGCCTAATGAAAAACTGTTTTTT.

There are a few counts of this clone. This chain links TRBV10-3 with TRBJ2-7; 10 nucleotides agree with TRBD1. The germline CDR1 and CDR2 sequences are ENHRY and SYGVKD. The CDR3 is 13 residues long. J was trimmed by 4 bases and V by 5 bases; bases with no gene match: 2. CDR3 bases: TGTGCCATCAGTCCGGACAGGGGGTACGAGCAGTACTTC. Protein sequence: CAISPDRGYEQYF.

V gene TRBV5-1 combines with J gene TRBJ2-5, with D maybe TRBD1 (6 bases). Trimming removed 6 bases at V and 4 bases at J, with 13 bases between. The CDR3 length is 13 residues. Germline CDR1 is SGHRS and CDR2 is YFSETQ. The CDR3 DNA reads as TGCGCCAGCATGAACAGGGATGCAGAGACCCAGTACTTC. Its translation: CASMNRDAETQYF.

This clone was counted once. The CDR3 sequence is CASSQTMTGLNTEAFF. The CDR3 DNA follows: TGCGCCAGCAGCCAAACCATGACAGGGCTGAACACTGAAGCTTTCTTT. The chain recombines TRBV4-1 with TRBJ1-1; 7 bases align to TRBD1. Germline V gene data show CDR1 as MGHRA and CDR2 as YSYEKL. The CDR3 consists of 16 residues. Unmatched junction bases numbered 6, after V lost 2 bases and J lost 0 bases.

This rearrangement joins TRBV11-3 to TRBJ2-5, with 9 positions matching TRBD1. V lost 1 base to trimming and J lost 0 bases; unmatched junction nucleotides: 6. There are 17 residues in the CDR3. Germline values: CDR1 SGHNT, CDR2 YENEEA. CDR3 in amino acids: CASSLGVTGGYQETQYF. CDR3 bases: TGTGCCAGCAGCTTAGGTGTGACAGGGGGTTACCAAGAGACCCAGTACTTC. Using reference TRBV11-3 and TRBJ2-5 for the parts outside the CDR3, the full variable domain is EAGVVQSPRYKIIEKKQPVAFWCNPISGHNTLYWYLQNLGQGPELLIRYENEEAVDDSQLPKDRFSAERLKGVDSTLKIQPAELGDSAVYLCASSLGVTGGYQETQYFGPGTRLLVL.

This chain joins TRBV9 and TRBJ2-1; 11 nucleotides line up with TRBD2. CDR1 SGDLS and CDR2 YYNGEE come from the germline V gene. The CDR3 has 19 residues. V trimming: 2 bases; J trimming: 2 bases; junction bases outside the gene matches: 12. CDR3 amino acids: CASSVGALAGGFPYNEQFF. The CDR3 nucleotides are TGTGCCAGCAGCGTGGGGGCCTTAGCGGGAGGGTTCCCCTACAATGAGCAGTTCTTC. Based on the CDR3 plus reference TRBV9 and TRBJ2-1, the full variable domain is DSGVTQTPKHLITATGQRVTLRCSPRSGDLSVYWYQQSLDQGLQFLIQYYNGEERAKGNILERFSAQQFPDLHSELNLSSLELGDSALYFCASSVGALAGGFPYNEQFFGPGTRLTVL.

The rearrangement links TRBV5-1 to TRBJ2-3; 8 positions agree with TRBD2. This CDR3 contains 14 residues. The trim removed 6 bases at V and 6 bases at J, leaving 9 bases unmatched. Germline V CDR1 and CDR2: SGHRS, YFSETQ. DNA of the CDR3: TGCGCCAGCAACAGCGGGAGTCCGGCGGATACGCAGTATTTT. Translation: CASNSGSPADTQYF.

The chain combines TRBV5-1 with TRBJ1-2, with D perhaps matching TRBD1 (6 bases). The V and J ends lost 0 bases and 4 bases respectively, with 10 bases between them. Germline V CDR1 and CDR2: SGHRS, YFSETQ. The CDR3 runs 14 residues. The CDR3 DNA reads as TGCGCCAGCAGCTTGGACACAGGGCCCTATGGCTACACCTTC. Its translation: CASSLDTGPYGYTF.

This clone was observed once. The gene calls are TRBV4-1 and TRBJ2-7; D tentatively reads TRBD1 or TRBD2 (5 bases each). The CDR3 contains 14 residues. Trimming left V 5 bases short and J 1 base short, with 12 bases between. CDR1 and CDR2 from the germline V gene are MGHRA and YSYEKL. DNA of the CDR3: TGCGCCAGCAGCTTACCGGGGCCGTCCTACGAGCAGTACTTC. It translates to CASSLPGPSYEQYF.

This rearrangement joins TRBV7-9 to TRBJ2-1; 10 nucleotides match TRBD2. Trimming removed 0 bases from V and 7 bases from J; junction bases left unmatched: 12. CDR1 and CDR2 (germline): SEHNR, FQNEAQ (reference sequence). The CDR3 extends over 18 amino acids. The CDR3 bases are TGTGCCAGCAGCTTAGCGCGCGGGGCTAGCGGGAGTAAAAATGAGCAGTTCTTC. It codes for CASSLARGASGSKNEQFF.

This chain joins TRBV5-1 and TRBJ2-2, with 8 positions matching TRBD2. The CDR3 contains 17 residues. Germline CDR1 reads SGHRS; CDR2 reads YFSETQ. The V segment lost 3 bases and the J segment 0 bases; nucleotides outside the gene matches: 7. This CDR3 is CASSWLAGPANTGELFF. The CDR3 nucleotides read TGCGCCAGCAGCTGGCTAGCGGGCCCAGCGAACACCGGGGAGCTGTTTTTT.

This chain uses TRBV7-9 with TRBJ2-5; TRBD1 matches 7 bases. J gave up 5 bases and V 2 bases, and 5 bases lay outside the gene matches. CDR3 length equals 14 residues. Germline CDR1 reads SEHNR; CDR2 reads FQNEAQ (reference sequence). The CDR3 loop is CASSLRGPDETQYF. The CDR3 DNA reads TGTGCCAGCAGCTTAAGGGGGCCTGACGAGACCCAGTACTTC.

The chain couples TRBV6-1 to TRBJ2-1, with D possibly matching TRBD2 (5 bases). From germline, CDR1 is MNHNS and CDR2 SASEGT. This CDR3 spans 15 amino acids. V was clipped by 6 bases and J by 5 bases, with 17 bases between them. CDR3 protein: CASSRSLDWDNEQFF. CDR3 nucleotides: TGTGCCAGCAGCCGCTCTTTGGACTGGGACAATGAGCAGTTCTTC.

The CDR3 loop is CASSPPSGEQYF. Here the CDR3 DNA reads TGTGCCAGCAGCCCGCCCTCCGGGGAGCAGTACTTC. The V call is TRBV9, the J call TRBJ2-7; D not certain. Germline values: CDR1 SGDLS, CDR2 YYNGEE. Trimming took off 4 bases at V and 7 bases at J, with 12 bases between the two ends. The CDR3 contains 12 residues.

As regards this clone: This CDR3 is also generated by other DNA sequences in the sample. This chain connects TRBV28 to TRBJ1-2; a possible D gene is TRBD1 (6 bases). Germline CDR1 is MDHEN and CDR2 is SYDVKM. The CDR3 has 13 residues. V was trimmed by 3 bases and J by 4 bases, leaving 9 bases between them. The CDR3 protein is CASSFRGGYGYTF. As DNA, the CDR3 is TGTGCCAGCAGTTTTAGAGGGGGCTATGGCTACACCTTC.

The chain couples TRBV10-2 to TRBJ1-1; D gene unclear. Germline CDR1 WSHSY, CDR2 SAAADI. The CDR3 sequence is 12 residues long. V lost 4 bases and J 3 bases, leaving 6 bases between the germline ends. This CDR3 reads CASSVFDTEAFF. The CDR3 DNA sequence: TGCGCCAGCAGTGTTTTCGACACTGAAGCTTTCTTT.